This T cell receptor beta chain was sequenced in a study of radiation and T cells in renal cell carcinoma. Method: immunoSEQ multiplex PCR; TCRdb's copy keeps in-frame clones and lacks some. The repertoire has about 170,000 clones, about 85% of them found once; the top ten carry 11%. This sample's time point: blood 4 weeks post-SBRT, at nephrectomy. The treatment: 15 Gy SBRT to primary tumor, nephrectomy 4 weeks later. Nephrectomy followed 15 Gy stereotactic body radiation by 4 weeks. The TCR was taken from a woman in her forties or fifties with renal cell carcinoma. The specimen comprised blood, sampled from a patient whose treatment included radiotherapy and nephrectomy.

CDR3 in DNA: TGTGCCAGCAGCCAAGAAAAATGGACTAACTATGGCTACACCTTC. It encodes CASSQEKWTNYGYTF. The J gene is TRBJ1-2, the V gene TRBV14; unclear D gene. The germline V gene has CDR1 SGHDN and CDR2 FVKESK. The CDR3 sequence is 15 residues long. V lost 0 bases, J lost 0 bases, and 8 bases lay in between.